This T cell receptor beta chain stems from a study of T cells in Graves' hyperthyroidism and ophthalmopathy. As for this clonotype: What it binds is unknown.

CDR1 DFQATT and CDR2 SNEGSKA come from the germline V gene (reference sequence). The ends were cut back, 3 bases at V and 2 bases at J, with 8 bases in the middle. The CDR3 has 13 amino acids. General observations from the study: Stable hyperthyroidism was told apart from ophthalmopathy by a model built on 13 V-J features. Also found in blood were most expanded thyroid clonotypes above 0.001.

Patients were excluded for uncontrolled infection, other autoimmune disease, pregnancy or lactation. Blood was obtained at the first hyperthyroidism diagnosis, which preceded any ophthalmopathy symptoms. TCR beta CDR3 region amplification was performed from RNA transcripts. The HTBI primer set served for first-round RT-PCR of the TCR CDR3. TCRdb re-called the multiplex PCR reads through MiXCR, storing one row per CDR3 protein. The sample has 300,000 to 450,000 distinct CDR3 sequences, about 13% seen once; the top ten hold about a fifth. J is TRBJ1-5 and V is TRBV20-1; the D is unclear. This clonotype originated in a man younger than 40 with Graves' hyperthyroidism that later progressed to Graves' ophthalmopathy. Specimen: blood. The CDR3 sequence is CSASDQGNQPQHF. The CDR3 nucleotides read TGCAGTGCTAGTGACCAGGGCAATCAGCCCCAGCATTTT.